This T cell receptor (beta chain) is from a study of T cells after somatic rescue of genetic block. Clones were read by immunoSEQ multiplex PCR, and TCRdb kept only the in-frame ones, dropping some. The table records 15,000 or so clones, about 70% of them present only once. Germline V gives CDR1 SGHRS, CDR2 YFSETQ. With 2 bases removed from V and 3 bases from J, the gap between germline ends came to 12 bases. This CDR3 comprises 14 residues. The J gene is TRBJ2-7, the V gene TRBV5-1, with D perhaps given as TRBD1 or TRBD2 (6 bases each). The receptor was derived from a man aged 18-30 years. What was sequenced was peripheral blood mononuclear cells (PBMCs). The CDR3 sequence: CASSLGGLSYEQYF. The DNA of the CDR3 is TGCGCCAGCAGCTTAGGGGGACTCAGCTACGAGCAGTACTTC. The variable domain in full, with the rest retrieved from reference TRBV5-1 and TRBJ2-7, is KAGVTQTPRYLIKTRGQQVTLSCSPISGHRSVSWYQQTPGQGLQFLFEYFSETQRNKGNFPGRFSGRQFSNSRSEMNVSTLELGDSALYLCASSLGGLSYEQYFGPGTRLTVT.